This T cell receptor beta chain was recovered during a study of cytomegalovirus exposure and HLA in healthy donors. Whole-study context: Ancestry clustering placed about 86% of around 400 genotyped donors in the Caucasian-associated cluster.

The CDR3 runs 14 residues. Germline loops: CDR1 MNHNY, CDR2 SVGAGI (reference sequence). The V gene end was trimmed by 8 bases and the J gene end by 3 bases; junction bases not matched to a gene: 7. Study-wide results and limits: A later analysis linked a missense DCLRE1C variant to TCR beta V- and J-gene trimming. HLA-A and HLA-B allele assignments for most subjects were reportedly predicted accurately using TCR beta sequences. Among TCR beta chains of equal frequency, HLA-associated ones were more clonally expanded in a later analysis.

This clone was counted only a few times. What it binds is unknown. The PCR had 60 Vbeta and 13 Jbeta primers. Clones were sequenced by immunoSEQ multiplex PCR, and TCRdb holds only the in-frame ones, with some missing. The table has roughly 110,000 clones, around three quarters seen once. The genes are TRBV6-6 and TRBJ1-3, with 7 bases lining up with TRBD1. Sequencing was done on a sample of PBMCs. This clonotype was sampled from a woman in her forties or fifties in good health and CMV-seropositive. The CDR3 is CASSLTGIGNTIYF. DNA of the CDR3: TGTGCCAGCTCGTTGACAGGGATTGGAAACACCATATATTTT.